The next 26 T cell receptor beta chains were all read from a single sample in a study of blood T cell repertoires in COVID-19 (dated by TCRdb to 2020 to 2021). The receptor library was made with the immunoSEQ multiplex PCR assay. TCRdb took over this immuneACCESS table, retaining in-frame rearrangements with V and J assigned. Such tables are incomplete; in checked studies, under half of the missing clones stem from an unresolved V gene, and the remainder is unexplained. The sample data list about 270,000 clones, and around 85% of these were observed just once. Roughly 1.6% of the sample is taken by the ten largest. The sequencing sample was made of peripheral blood. These receptors originate from a human donor with COVID-19, enrolled during active disease. The donor label of this sample is uncertain.

The rearrangement joins TRBV7-9 to TRBJ2-2, with 8 positions matching TRBD1. The CDR3 sequence is 15 residues long. V trimming: 8 bases; J trimming: 0 bases; junction bases outside the gene matches: 5. The germline V gene encodes CDR1 SEHNR and CDR2 FQNEAQ (reference sequence). DNA of the CDR3: TGTGCCAGCGGTCCGGACAGGGCGAACACCGGGGAGCTGTTTTTT. It is translated as CASGPDRANTGELFF. The full variable domain, its missing parts supplied by reference TRBV7-9 and TRBJ2-2, is DTGVSQNPRHKITKRGQNVTFRCDPISEHNRLYWYRQTLGQGPEFLTYFQNEAQLEKSRLLSDRFSAERPKGSFSTLEIQRTEQGDSAMYLCASGPDRANTGELFFGEGSRLTVL.

This rearrangement joins TRBV4-1 to TRBJ2-5; 9 bases agree with TRBD2. V trimming: 4 bases; J trimming: 6 bases; junction bases outside the gene matches: 21. Per germline, CDR1 MGHRA and CDR2 YSYEKL. This CDR3 has 19 residues. CDR3 residues: CASSLNDGLASVLSKTQYF. DNA for the CDR3: TGCGCCAGCAGCCTAAACGATGGACTAGCGAGTGTCCTATCCAAGACCCAGTACTTC.

This clone was observed a few times. CDR3 DNA: TGTGCCAGCAGTTCCGGCTGGGACAGTGAAGCTTTCTTT. Translation: CASSSGWDSEAFF. The chain recombines TRBV6-5 with TRBJ1-1; 7 nucleotides match TRBD1. The V and J ends lost 4 bases and 7 bases, in that order; junction bases with no gene match: 6. CDR1 MNHEY and CDR2 SVGAGI come from the germline V gene. The CDR3 has 13 residues.

The gene calls are TRBV12-3 or TRBV12-4 and TRBJ1-1, with a tentative D call TRBD1 (6 bases). The CDR3 consists of 12 residues. V dropped 6 bases and J dropped 7 bases, with 12 bases sitting between them. The CDR3 reads CASSPTGLEAFF. DNA of the CDR3: TGTGCCAGCAGCCCGACAGGTCTTGAAGCTTTCTTT.

The chain links TRBV28 to TRBJ1-5; D not certain. The CDR3 is made up of 15 amino acids. Germline V gene sequence: CDR1 MDHEN, CDR2 SYDVKM. V was cut by 6 bases and J by 4 bases, with 16 bases left in between. In DNA, the CDR3 is TGTGCCAGCAGCGCCACTAGGCCCAATAATCAGCCCCAGCATTTT. Protein sequence: CASSATRPNNQPQHF.

This clone was counted once. The rearrangement joins TRBV10-3 to TRBJ1-1, with D hard to call. CDR3 length: 16 amino acids. V was pared by 0 bases and J by 0 bases, with 11 bases between. Germline V gives CDR1 ENHRY, CDR2 SYGVKD. The CDR3 DNA sequence: TGTGCCATCAGTGAGTCGAGGTTCACTTTGAACACTGAAGCTTTCTTT. Encoded protein: CAISESRFTLNTEAFF.

V is TRBV4-1 and J is TRBJ1-1; D gene ambiguous. The CDR3 runs 14 residues. Per germline, CDR1 MGHRA and CDR2 YSYEKL. The V gene lost 0 bases and the J gene lost 0 bases, with 5 bases spanning the gap. For the CDR3, the DNA is TGCGCCAGCAGCCAAGATCAAATGAACACTGAAGCTTTCTTT. It specifies CASSQDQMNTEAFF.

The V call is TRBV29-1, the J call TRBJ1-4; weak D call: TRBD1 (5 bases). Trimming removed 5 bases from V and 8 bases from J, with 21 bases in between. CDR1 is SQVTM and CDR2 is ANQGSEA in the germline V gene. The CDR3 is 15 residues long. Written as DNA, the CDR3 is TGCAGCGTTTTGAGTGAAATGGCGGGGGGAGAAAAACTGTTTTTT. It translates to CSVLSEMAGGEKLFF.

The V call is TRBV28, the J call TRBJ2-4; 12 bases match TRBD1. Per the germline V gene, CDR1 is MDHEN and CDR2 is SYDVKM. Trimming removed 5 bases from V and 9 bases from J; junction bases left unmatched: 8. The CDR3 contains 15 residues. CDR3 DNA sequence: TGTGCCAGCAGTCCCCGGGGACAGGGGGCACGCATTCAGTACTTC. Translation: CASSPRGQGARIQYF.

This chain uses TRBV5-1 with TRBJ2-2; 9 bases line up with TRBD1. The CDR3 sequence is 14 residues long. The V and J ends lost 5 bases and 6 bases, in that order; junction bases with no gene match: 5. The germline gives CDR1 SGHRS, CDR2 YFSETQ. Here the CDR3 DNA reads TGCGCCAGCAGACAGGGGGCGGGAGCCGGGGAGCTGTTTTTT. It specifies CASRQGAGAGELFF.

The chain links TRBV4-1 to TRBJ2-3; 9 bases match TRBD1. The CDR3 consists of 17 residues. V lost 3 bases and J lost 5; bases outside the gene matches: 12. Germline lookup yields CDR1 MGHRA and CDR2 YSYEKL. DNA of the CDR3: TGCGCCAGCAGCCATTATCTTCGGGACAGGGATAAAGATACGCAGTATTTT. Translation gives CASSHYLRDRDKDTQYF.

The rearrangement uses TRBV19 and TRBJ2-3, with 12 bases that match TRBD1. The CDR3 consists of 15 residues. The ends lost 9 bases at V and 4 bases at J; junction bases unmatched: 8. The germline CDR1 and CDR2 sequences are LNHDA and SQIVND (reference sequence). The CDR3 coding sequence is TGTGCCAGCCGCCCCGGGACAGGGGGCTCAGATACGCAGTATTTT. This sequence encodes CASRPGTGGSDTQYF.

The rearrangement links TRBV6-5 to TRBJ1-2; TRBD1 aligns across 8 bases. The ends lost 5 bases at V and 2 bases at J; junction bases unmatched: 7. The germline V gene has CDR1 MNHEY and CDR2 SVGAGI. This CDR3 is built from 15 residues. The CDR3: CASSRTGTLNYGYTF. The CDR3, as DNA: TGTGCCAGCAGTAGGACAGGGACTCTCAACTATGGCTACACCTTC.

The V and J genes are TRBV9 and TRBJ2-6, with D hard to call. The CDR3 runs 16 residues. V was shortened by 0 bases and J by 0 bases, with 7 bases between the two germline ends. In germline, CDR1 is SGDLS, CDR2 YYNGEE. CDR3 bases: TGTGCCAGCAGCGTAGATCGTTACTCTGGGGCCAACGTCCTGACTTTC. Translated, it gives CASSVDRYSGANVLTF.

The rearrangement uses TRBV5-1 and TRBJ2-7, with 8 bases that match TRBD2. Trimming took 4 bases from V and 3 from J; bases not matched to a gene: 12. Looked up from germline, CDR1 is SGHRS and CDR2 is YFSETQ. CDR3 length equals 16 residues. The CDR3 sequence is CASSAHERGPSYEQYF. The CDR3 bases are TGCGCCAGCAGCGCCCATGAGCGGGGGCCAAGCTACGAGCAGTACTTC.

In DNA, the CDR3 is TGTGCCAGCATAGACAGGGGTGACGTCCAGCCCCAGCATTTT. Translated: CASIDRGDVQPQHF. The chain employs TRBV2 and TRBJ1-5; 8 nucleotides align to TRBD1. J was trimmed by 7 bases and V by 7 bases; bases with no gene match: 9. Germline lookup yields CDR1 SNHLY and CDR2 FYNNEI. The CDR3 has 14 residues.

Here the CDR3 DNA reads TGTGCCAGCAGCCAAGGGGGTAGCGGGAGTCCCTACAATGAGCAGTTCTTC. Translating gives CASSQGGSGSPYNEQFF. This sequence joins TRBV3-1 (or the pseudogene TRBV3-2) and TRBJ2-1; 9 positions match TRBD2. Germline assignment: CDR1 LGHDT and CDR2 YNNKEL (reference sequence). The CDR3 covers 17 residues. J lost 2 bases, V lost 1 base, and 6 bases had no gene match.

The rearrangement links TRBV5-1 to TRBJ1-1; D possibly corresponds to TRBD1 (6 bases). The V end lost 0 bases, the J end lost 6 bases, and 9 bases lay between the germline ends. There are 13 residues in the CDR3. The germline V gene encodes CDR1 SGHRS and CDR2 YFSETQ. In DNA, the CDR3 is TGCGCCAGCAGCTTGGTGGGGGCGCCTGAAGCTTTCTTT. Its translation is CASSLVGAPEAFF.

The gene calls are TRBV21-1 and TRBJ2-7; the DNA was not used to check the table's D call, TRBD2. TRBV21-1 is a known pseudogene. The CDR3 is 12 amino acids. The DNA for the CDR3 is TGTGCCAGCAGCAAAAGGCGGCGGGAACAGTACTTC. This sequence encodes CASSKRRREQYF.

This clone was detected a few times. V is TRBV29-1 and J is TRBJ1-2; the match to TRBD1 covers 7 bases. The CDR3 sequence is 14 residues long. Germline V gene sequence: CDR1 SQVTM, CDR2 ANQGSEA. The ends lost 6 bases at V and 6 bases at J; junction bases unmatched: 13. CDR3: CSVLTGSPFDGYTF. The CDR3 region has the DNA TGCAGCGTGCTGACAGGGTCCCCCTTTGATGGCTACACCTTC.

The chain links TRBV6-6 to TRBJ1-1; TRBD1 might be the D (5 bases). Per germline, CDR1 MNHNY and CDR2 SVGAGI (reference sequence). The CDR3 is 15 amino acids. Trimming removed 0 bases at V and 7 bases at J, with 15 bases between. The CDR3 region has the DNA TGTGCCAGCAGTTACTCCACCTGGACGGGGGATGAAGCTTTCTTT. Translated: CASSYSTWTGDEAFF.

This chain joins TRBV7-2 and TRBJ2-7, with 7 nucleotides matching TRBD2. The trim removed 6 bases at V and 6 bases at J, leaving 17 bases unmatched. CDR1 is SGHTA, CDR2 FQGNSA, per germline. CDR3 length: 16 amino acids. DNA for the CDR3: TGTGCCAGCAGACCCCCCTCTAGGCGGGGGAAGGTCGAGCAGTACTTC. Translation: CASRPPSRRGKVEQYF. The complete variable domain, with remaining parts taken from reference TRBV7-2 and TRBJ2-7, reads GAGVSQSPSNKVTEKGKDVELRCDPISGHTALYWYRQSLGQGLEFLIYFQGNSAPDKSGLPSDRFSAERTGGSVSTLTIQRTQQEDSAVYLCASRPPSRRGKVEQYFGPGTRLTVT.

The V call is TRBV28, the J call TRBJ1-2, with D maybe TRBD1 (6 bases). Germline V gene data show CDR1 as MDHEN and CDR2 as SYDVKM. Deletions cut 4 bases from V and 3 bases from J, with 12 bases between. There are 14 residues in the CDR3. CDR3 nucleotide sequence: TGTGCCAGCAGTTCGCCCGACAGGTACTATGGCTACACCTTC. Protein: CASSSPDRYYGYTF.

This chain connects TRBV12-3 or TRBV12-4 to TRBJ1-2; 9 nucleotides align to TRBD1. The CDR3 totals 13 residues. V lost 7 bases to trimming and J lost 7 bases; unmatched junction nucleotides: 7. The CDR3 DNA sequence: TGTGCCAGCACCCGGACAGGGGAATTTGGCTACACCTTC. It codes for CASTRTGEFGYTF.

This rearrangement joins TRBV19 to TRBJ2-1; 8 bases map to TRBD1. Germline V CDR1 and CDR2: LNHDA, SQIVND (reference sequence). Trimming at V came to 8 bases and at J to 2 bases, leaving 17 bases not matched to a gene. This CDR3 has 18 amino acids. In nucleotides, the CDR3 is TGTGCCAGTTCTGGGGGCCAGGGGGCGACGTACCCCTACAATGAGCAGTTCTTC. It encodes CASSGGQGATYPYNEQFF.

This clone has just a few counts. CDR3 DNA: TGTGCCAGCAGTTTATGGAGACAGGGGGGCTCACCCCTCCACTTT. This translates into CASSLWRQGGSPLHF. This chain uses TRBV27 with TRBJ1-6, with 9 bases aligning to TRBD1. The CDR3 totals 15 residues. Germline V gives CDR1 MNHEY, CDR2 SMNVEV (reference sequence). Germline trimming cut 1 base from V and 10 bases from J; bases unmatched to any gene: 5.